This TCR beta chain was profiled in a study of blood T cell repertoires in COVID-19. Overall study: Specimens from acute and convalescent COVID-19 originated in the United States, Italy and Spain.

In the original workflow: Amplifying reference gene primers gave estimates of nucleated cell counts. Using immunoSEQ multiplex PCR, the repertoire was profiled, and TCRdb retains in-frame clones only, with some absent. Clone size and V and J calls were adopted from that table, with D and trimming inferred from the DNA. The sample lists roughly 310,000 clones, roughly 90% occurring once. Sequenced input: peripheral blood. This receptor was taken from a woman aged 25 to 39 with COVID-19, enrolled during active disease.

In DNA form, the CDR3 reads TGTGCCAGTGGGAAAACGTGGCGACAGTATGGCAATCAGCCCCAGCATTTT. It codes for CASGKTWRQYGNQPQHF. The chain has TRBV19 and TRBJ1-5, with a possible D match to TRBD1 (5 bases). V was cut by 8 bases and J by 2 bases, with 22 bases left in between. Germline values: CDR1 LNHDA, CDR2 SQIVND (reference sequence). The length of the CDR3 is 17 residues.